The 18 T cell receptor beta chains below come from one sample, sequenced in a study of CD8+ T cells in alopecia areata. Reverse transcribed after extraction, RNA yielded cDNA as the sequencing template. TCRdb's copy holds only in-frame clones and misses some; the assay was immunoSEQ multiplex PCR. The sample lists about 120,000 clones; roughly 68% were seen once. Input material: CD4+ T cells sorted from blood. The receptors stem from a human donor in good health.

The V call is TRBV6-5, the J call TRBJ2-6; no clear D gene. Trimming took 2 bases from V and 0 from J, leaving 5 bases between them. Germline V lookup: CDR1 MNHEY, CDR2 SVGAGI. The CDR3 runs 15 residues. CDR3 sequence reads: CASSYGYSGANVLTF. The DNA for the CDR3 is TGTGCCAGCAGTTACGGATACTCTGGGGCCAACGTCCTGACTTTC.

V usage is TRBV5-1 and J usage is TRBJ1-2, with 7 bases fitting TRBD1. CDR1 is SGHRS and CDR2 is YFSETQ in the germline V gene. V lost 4 bases to trimming and J lost 2 bases; unmatched junction nucleotides: 2. This CDR3 contains 13 residues. For the CDR3, the DNA is TGCGCCAGCAGCATCAGGGGGAACTATGGCTACACCTTC. Residues: CASSIRGNYGYTF.

The chain's CDR3 is CASSEMRAQETQYF. The CDR3 DNA follows: TGTGCCAGCAGTGAAATGAGGGCTCAAGAGACCCAGTACTTC. This chain joins TRBV25-1 and TRBJ2-5; a possible D gene is TRBD2 (5 bases). V lost 2 bases and J 2 bases, leaving 9 bases between the germline ends. Per germline, CDR1 MGHDK and CDR2 SYGVNS. There are 14 residues in the CDR3.

The chain has TRBV6-5 and TRBJ1-4, with TRBD1 identical over 8 bases. CDR3 size: 15 residues. With V trimmed by 6 bases and J by 0 bases, 3 bases remained unmatched. Germline assignment: CDR1 MNHEY and CDR2 SVGAGI. The CDR3 sequence: CASRQGQATNEKLFF. The CDR3 DNA reads TGTGCCAGCAGGCAGGGACAGGCAACTAATGAAAAACTGTTTTTT.

The V call is TRBV18, the J call TRBJ2-2, with 15 positions matching TRBD2. The germline gives CDR1 KGHSH, CDR2 LQKENI. This CDR3 contains 19 residues. V lost 0 bases and J lost 0; bases outside the gene matches: 2. In DNA, the CDR3 is TGTGCCAGCTCACCACCGGGACTAGCGGGGGGATCGAACACCGGGGAGCTGTTTTTT. Translating it yields CASSPPGLAGGSNTGELFF.

The J gene is TRBJ1-5, the V gene TRBV13, with 7 bases identical to TRBD1. V shed 4 bases and J 2 bases; nucleotides not matched to a gene: 5. Germline CDR1 PRHDT, CDR2 FYEKMQ (reference sequence). This CDR3 comprises 15 residues. CDR3 region: CASSSRQGRNQPQHF. The CDR3 DNA is TGTGCCAGCAGCTCCCGACAGGGACGCAATCAGCCCCAGCATTTT.

The chain carries TRBV27 and TRBJ1-2, with 9 bases that match TRBD1. CDR1 MNHEY and CDR2 SMNVEV come from the germline V gene (reference sequence). Unmatched junction bases numbered 7, after V lost 6 bases and J lost 8 bases. The CDR3 sequence is 13 residues long. CDR3 residues: CASRFTGGKGYTF. CDR3 nucleotides: TGTGCCAGCAGATTTACAGGGGGCAAAGGCTACACCTTC.

The genes are TRBV30 and TRBJ2-1; possible D gene TRBD2, 6 bases. The CDR3 totals 11 residues. CDR1 and CDR2 from the germline V gene are GTSNPN and SVGIG (reference sequence). Between the trimmed V and J ends, which lost 5 bases and 14 bases, there was a span of 16 bases. In DNA, the CDR3 is TGTGCCTGGGGTAGAGGACTAACCGAGTTCTTC. This sequence encodes CAWGRGLTEFF.

This chain joins TRBV13 and TRBJ1-4; a weak D match, TRBD1 (6 bases). The germline V and J ends were trimmed by 6 bases and 8 bases, with 19 bases remaining between them. CDR1 and CDR2 from the germline V gene are PRHDT and FYEKMQ (reference sequence). This CDR3 is built from 15 residues. The CDR3 spells CASSPRGAQREKLFF. In nucleotides, the CDR3 is TGTGCCAGCAGTCCTAGGGGGGCACAGCGGGAAAAACTGTTTTTT.

This chain links TRBV20-1 with TRBJ1-1; D might be TRBD1 (5 bases). Germline V gene data show CDR1 as DFQATT and CDR2 as SNEGSKA (reference sequence). CDR3 length: 11 amino acids. The CDR3 DNA reads as TGCAGCAGGGTCAGGTACACTGAAGCTTTCTTT. This codes for CSRVRYTEAFF.

This clone was detected once. The gene calls are TRBV7-2 and TRBJ2-7; no clear D gene. The germline CDR1 and CDR2 sequences are SGHTA and FQGNSA. The CDR3 totals 15 residues. The V and J ends lost 1 base and 0 bases respectively, with 10 bases between them. DNA for the CDR3: TGTGCCAGCAGCTTAGAAGGGCTTAGCTCCTACGAGCAGTACTTC. Translating gives CASSLEGLSSYEQYF.

The chain has TRBV5-1 and TRBJ2-3, with D unresolved. CDR1 is SGHRS and CDR2 is YFSETQ in the germline V gene. This CDR3 has 19 amino acids. With 2 bases removed from V and 1 base from J, the gap between germline ends came to 23 bases. In DNA form, the CDR3 reads TGCGCCAGCAGCTTCATTCGGCCAGACACTTTTTTCGGCACAGATACGCAGTATTTT. Residues: CASSFIRPDTFFGTDTQYF.

In its sample, this clone was seen once. The V call is TRBV20-1, the J call TRBJ2-1, with D unresolved. CDR3 length: 10 residues. Germline V CDR1 and CDR2: DFQATT, SNEGSKA (reference sequence). V shed 5 bases and J shed 8 bases, with 7 bases lying between them. CDR3 DNA sequence: TGCAGTGCTGGCGGAGATGAGCAGTTCTTC. The encoded protein is CSAGGDEQFF.

Regarding this clone: Different DNA sequences within this sample yield the same CDR3. The chain has TRBV29-1 and TRBJ2-2, with 10 bases that match TRBD1. Unmatched junction bases numbered 2, after V lost 6 bases and J lost 1 base. Germline V lookup: CDR1 SQVTM, CDR2 ANQGSEA. The CDR3 has 14 residues. CDR3 nucleotide sequence: TGCAGCGTCGGGGACAGGGGGAACACCGGGGAGCTGTTTTTT. Translating it yields CSVGDRGNTGELFF.

This clone appeared a few times. The rearrangement uses TRBV27 and TRBJ1-2; 7 bases are a match to TRBD1. Trimming cost V 6 bases and J 1 base; bases outside gene matches: 8. The CDR3 spans 15 residues. Germline V gene sequence: CDR1 MNHEY, CDR2 SMNVEV (reference sequence). The CDR3 DNA sequence: TGTGCCAGCAGGGGAAACAGGGGATATAACTATGGCTACACCTTC. Its translation is CASRGNRGYNYGYTF.

The rearrangement joins TRBV7-2 to TRBJ2-5; 8 nucleotides line up with TRBD2. The V gene's germline CDR1 is SGHTA and CDR2 FQGNSA. CDR3 size: 16 residues. J was trimmed by 1 base and V by 5 bases; bases with no gene match: 9. The CDR3 region is CASSTPQRGRQETQYF. The CDR3 DNA is TGTGCCAGCAGCACACCCCAGCGGGGGCGCCAAGAGACCCAGTACTTC.

This clone has only one observation. The chain has TRBV5-4 and TRBJ2-4; no reliable D call. V was pared by 0 bases and J by 0 bases, with 4 bases between. CDR1 and CDR2 (germline): SGHNT, YYREEE (reference sequence). The CDR3 is 14 residues long. CDR3 in DNA: TGTGCCAGCAGCTTGGCGATAGCCAAAAACATTCAGTACTTC. Protein: CASSLAIAKNIQYF.

The chain links TRBV5-4 to TRBJ1-2; a possible D gene is TRBD1 (5 bases). V lost 2 bases and J 8 bases, leaving 13 bases between the germline ends. This CDR3 is 13 amino acids long. Germline V gene data show CDR1 as SGHNT and CDR2 as YYREEE (reference sequence). CDR3 bases: TGTGCCAGCAGCTTCGGCAGGGCAGGGGGCTACACCTTC. Its translation is CASSFGRAGGYTF.